The text below deals with one T cell receptor (beta chain). Its antigen remains unknown. CDR1 and CDR2 (germline): SGHAT, FQNNGV. The CDR3 runs to 14 residues. V was cut by 0 bases and J by 7 bases, with 13 bases left in between. This sample was included in a study of T cells in Graves' hyperthyroidism and ophthalmopathy. Broader study findings: Ophthalmopathy was identified by the model a median around 6.3 months ahead of onset. Through a model of 13 V-J features, ophthalmopathy was separated from stable hyperthyroidism.

Amplification targeted TCR beta CDR3 regions from RNA transcripts. TCR CDR3 regions were first amplified by RT-PCR with HTBI primers. MiXCR, applied by TCRdb to the multiplex PCR reads, yields one record per CDR3 protein. The sample lists 350,000 to 400,000 distinct CDR3 sequences; approximately 15% were seen once. Sequencing was done on a sample of blood. The genes are TRBV11-2 and TRBJ2-7, with D tentatively TRBD2 (6 bases). The receptor's source is a woman aged 60-75 years with Graves' hyperthyroidism. The CDR3 nucleotides are TGTGCCAGCAGCTTAGATCCGGGAGCTCGAGAGCAGTACTTC. This codes for CASSLDPGAREQYF.